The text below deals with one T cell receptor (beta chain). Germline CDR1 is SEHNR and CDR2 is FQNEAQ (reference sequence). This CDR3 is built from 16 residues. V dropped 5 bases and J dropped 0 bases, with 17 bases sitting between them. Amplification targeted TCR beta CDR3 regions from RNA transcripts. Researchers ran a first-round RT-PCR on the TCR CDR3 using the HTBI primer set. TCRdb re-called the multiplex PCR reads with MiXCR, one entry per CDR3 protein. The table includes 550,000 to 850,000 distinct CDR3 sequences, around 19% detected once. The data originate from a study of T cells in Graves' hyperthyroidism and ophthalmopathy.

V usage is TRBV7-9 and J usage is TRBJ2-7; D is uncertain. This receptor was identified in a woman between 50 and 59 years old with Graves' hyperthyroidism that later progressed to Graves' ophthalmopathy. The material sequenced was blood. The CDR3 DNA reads TGTGCCAGCAGCCCCCGGTTCGGCGTGAGCTCCTACGAGCAGTACTTC. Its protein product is CASSPRFGVSSYEQYF.